Below are 21 T cell receptor beta chains sequenced from a single sample in a study of radiation and T cells in renal cell carcinoma. Produced via immunoSEQ multiplex PCR; TCRdb's table is partial and in-frame only. This table has some 80,000 clones, approximately 86% appearing once. Documented time point: blood 2 weeks post-SBRT. Treatment: 15 Gy SBRT to primary tumor, nephrectomy 4 weeks later. Sequencing was performed on blood, taken from a patient whose treatment included radiotherapy and nephrectomy. These receptors all come from a woman in her fifties or sixties with renal cell carcinoma.

This clone occurred a few times. The genes are TRBV5-1 and TRBJ1-6; 8 bases line up with TRBD1. The CDR3 is 16 residues long. In germline, CDR1 is SGHRS, CDR2 YFSETQ. With V trimmed by 4 bases and J by 9 bases, 12 bases remained unmatched. CDR3 nucleotides: TGCGCCAGCAGCGCGGAAGCCTCAGGGGGCGCTTCACCCCTCCACTTT. This gives the protein CASSAEASGGASPLHF.

As DNA, the CDR3 is TGTGCCAGCAGACCTAGCGGGAGGAAAGAGACCCAGTACTTC. As protein: CASRPSGRKETQYF. The V and J genes are TRBV6-6 and TRBJ2-5; 11 bases align to TRBD2. There are 14 residues in the CDR3. J gave up 3 bases and V 6 bases, and 3 bases lay outside the gene matches. CDR1 is MNHNY, CDR2 SVGAGI, per germline (reference sequence).

CDR3: CAARNRADTQYF. CDR3 nucleotides: TGTGCCGCCAGGAACAGGGCAGATACGCAGTATTTT. V gene TRBV2 combines with J gene TRBJ2-3, with a tentative D call TRBD1 (6 bases). The CDR3 extends over 12 amino acids. The V end was cut by 11 bases, the J end by 4 bases, with 13 bases between. Germline V lookup: CDR1 SNHLY, CDR2 FYNNEI.

The gene calls are TRBV30 and TRBJ2-2; no clear D gene. CDR1 is GTSNPN and CDR2 is SVGIG in the germline V gene (reference sequence). CDR3 size: 13 residues. V was clipped by 2 bases and J by 6 bases, with 10 bases between them. This CDR3 is CAWSSEYAGELFF. DNA of the CDR3: TGTGCCTGGAGTTCCGAGTACGCCGGGGAGCTGTTTTTT.

This clone was recorded only once. The rearrangement links TRBV9 to TRBJ2-2, with D unresolved. Trimming stripped 4 bases from V and 8 bases from J, with 12 bases between. Germline V gene sequence: CDR1 SGDLS, CDR2 YYNGEE. The CDR3 has 13 residues. The CDR3 region has the DNA TGTGCCAGCAGCCCCAGTGGGGTAGGGGAGCTGTTTTTT. It encodes CASSPSGVGELFF.

This chain uses TRBV28 with TRBJ2-7, with 9 positions matching TRBD2. V lost 8 bases to trimming and J lost 2 bases; unmatched junction nucleotides: 13. Germline V CDR1 and CDR2: MDHEN, SYDVKM. The CDR3 totals 16 residues. For the CDR3, the DNA is TGTGCCAGCGACCTAGGGCGGGAGGGCCCGACCTACGAGCAGTACTTC. This encodes CASDLGREGPTYEQYF.

V is TRBV11-2 and J is TRBJ2-7; 10 bases match TRBD1. J was trimmed by 6 bases and V by 1 base; bases with no gene match: 9. Germline V lookup: CDR1 SGHAT, CDR2 FQNNGV. The CDR3 contains 16 residues. Here the CDR3 DNA reads TGTGCCAGCAGCTTAGGACGCGGACAGGGGGTTCGCGAGCAGTACTTC. Its protein product is CASSLGRGQGVREQYF.

This rearrangement joins TRBV5-8 to TRBJ1-2, with 7 bases aligning to TRBD1. The CDR3 extends over 13 amino acids. Germline V gives CDR1 SGHTS, CDR2 YDEGEE. The V segment lost 4 bases and the J segment 2 bases; nucleotides outside the gene matches: 2. DNA for the CDR3: TGTGCCAGCAGCCAGGGACAGAACTATGGCTACACCTTC. This translates into CASSQGQNYGYTF.

The chain couples TRBV5-1 to TRBJ2-2; D call uncertain. The V gene's germline CDR1 is SGHRS and CDR2 YFSETQ. This CDR3 has 15 amino acids. The V end lost 1 base, the J end lost 5 bases, and 12 bases lay between the germline ends. The CDR3 DNA sequence: TGCGCCAGCAGCTTGTTATCTTTGGGAACCGGGGAGCTGTTTTTT. It codes for CASSLLSLGTGELFF.

The chain carries TRBV19 and TRBJ2-7, with D perhaps TRBD1 (6 bases). In germline, CDR1 is LNHDA, CDR2 SQIVND (reference sequence). This CDR3 is built from 14 residues. Deletions cut 5 bases from V and 2 bases from J, with 13 bases between. CDR3 loop: CASSVGQGPYEQYF. CDR3 DNA sequence: TGTGCCAGTAGTGTGGGGCAGGGGCCCTACGAGCAGTACTTC.

The V call is TRBV6-6, the J call TRBJ1-4; no definite D call. CDR1 MNHNY and CDR2 SVGAGI come from the germline V gene (reference sequence). V was clipped by 5 bases and J by 0 bases, with 7 bases between them. There are 14 residues in the CDR3. CDR3 sequence: CASSLSTTNEKLFF. The CDR3 bases are TGTGCCAGCAGTCTATCTACAACTAATGAAAAACTGTTTTTT.

This chain connects TRBV4-3 to TRBJ2-5; D is perhaps TRBD2 (7 bases). The CDR3 length is 17 residues. Germline V lookup: CDR1 LGHNA, CDR2 YSLEER. The germline V and J ends were trimmed by 0 bases and 1 base, with 15 bases remaining between them. CDR3 coding DNA: TGCGCCAGCAGCCAAGATATGAGGGGGGGAACCCAAGAGACCCAGTACTTC. As protein: CASSQDMRGGTQETQYF.

This clone has just one count. This chain connects TRBV11-3 to TRBJ2-5; perhaps D is TRBD1 or TRBD2 (5 bases each). With 5 bases removed from V and 2 bases from J, the gap between germline ends came to 15 bases. CDR1 and CDR2 (germline): SGHNT, YENEEA. The CDR3 is 15 amino acids. The chain's CDR3 is CASSQGLSGQETQYF. The CDR3, as DNA: TGTGCCAGCAGCCAAGGACTTTCAGGGCAAGAGACCCAGTACTTC.

V is TRBV28 and J is TRBJ2-7; the D call may be TRBD1 or TRBD2 (6 bases each). Germline V gene sequence: CDR1 MDHEN, CDR2 SYDVKM. Trimming took off 5 bases at V and 5 bases at J, with 13 bases between the two ends. The CDR3 loop spans 13 amino acids. The CDR3 bases are TGTGCCAGCAGTGGGGGGCAGGGACACGAGCAGTACTTC. This translates into CASSGGQGHEQYF.

The gene calls are TRBV19 and TRBJ2-7, with 7 bases aligning to TRBD1. This CDR3 comprises 15 residues. J was trimmed by 3 bases and V by 9 bases; bases with no gene match: 14. The germline V gene encodes CDR1 LNHDA and CDR2 SQIVND (reference sequence). CDR3 sequence reads: CASRRAGTAIYEQYF. The CDR3 region has the DNA TGTGCCAGCCGTAGAGCCGGGACAGCTATCTACGAGCAGTACTTC.

The rearrangement links TRBV4-1 to TRBJ2-7, with D perhaps TRBD1 (8 bases). V was trimmed by 4 bases and J by 4 bases, leaving 17 bases between them. The CDR3 runs to 15 residues. Germline V CDR1 and CDR2: MGHRA, YSYEKL. The CDR3 DNA follows: TGCGCCAGCAGCCTTAGGACAGGGAGGGAATACGAGCAGTACTTC. As protein: CASSLRTGREYEQYF.

The chain combines TRBV5-4 with TRBJ2-5; TRBD2 matches at 9 bases. The V segment lost 4 bases and the J segment 4 bases; nucleotides outside the gene matches: 11. The germline gives CDR1 SGHNT, CDR2 YYREEE (reference sequence). The CDR3 is made up of 16 amino acids. The CDR3 sequence: CASSPDYASGIETQYF. Written as DNA, the CDR3 is TGTGCCAGCAGCCCCGATTATGCTAGCGGGATAGAGACCCAGTACTTC. The full variable domain, in which reference TRBV5-4 and TRBJ2-5 provide the parts outside the CDR3, is ETGVTQSPTHLIKTRGQQVTLRCSSQSGHNTVSWYQQALGQGPQFIFQYYREEENGRGNFPPRFSGLQFPNYSSELNVNALELDDSALYLCASSPDYASGIETQYFGPGTRLLVL.

The chain employs TRBV4-2 and TRBJ2-7; weak D call: TRBD2 (6 bases). Trimming took off 0 bases at V and 2 bases at J, with 20 bases between the two ends. Germline lookup yields CDR1 LGHNA and CDR2 YNFKEQ. The CDR3 is 18 residues long. CDR3 nucleotides: TGTGCCAGCAGCCAAGAGTTGGAGGAGGGAAGCAAGACCTACGAGCAGTACTTC. This gives the protein CASSQELEEGSKTYEQYF.

This chain links TRBV19 with TRBJ1-5, with no clear D. Germline lookup yields CDR1 LNHDA and CDR2 SQIVND (reference sequence). The CDR3 covers 14 residues. Trimming cost V 4 bases and J 9 bases, with 16 bases left between them. CDR3 nucleotide sequence: TGTGCCAGTAGTACAGAGACGGATTTAGGGCCCCAGCATTTT. Translating gives CASSTETDLGPQHF.

A few counts support this clone. The V call is TRBV30, the J call TRBJ1-5; D gene uncertain. The CDR3 loop spans 12 amino acids. From germline, CDR1 is GTSNPN and CDR2 SVGIG (reference sequence). V was trimmed by 7 bases and J by 3 bases, leaving 10 bases between them. CDR3 protein: CAYRPANQPQHF. In DNA form, the CDR3 reads TGTGCCTACCGTCCCGCCAATCAGCCCCAGCATTTT.

V and J are TRBV7-9 and TRBJ2-3; no firm D call. This CDR3 is built from 13 residues. Trimming left V 5 bases short and J 3 bases short, with 9 bases between. Looked up from germline, CDR1 is SEHNR and CDR2 is FQNEAQ (reference sequence). The DNA for the CDR3 is TGTGCCAGCAGCCAAGCCGGGACAGATACGCAGTATTTT. It encodes CASSQAGTDTQYF. Looking up the rest from reference TRBV7-9 and TRBJ2-3 gives the full variable domain: DTGVSQNPRHKITKRGQNVTFRCDPISEHNRLYWYRQTLGQGPEFLTYFQNEAQLEKSRLLSDRFSAERPKGSFSTLEIQRTEQGDSAMYLCASSQAGTDTQYFGPGTRLTVL.